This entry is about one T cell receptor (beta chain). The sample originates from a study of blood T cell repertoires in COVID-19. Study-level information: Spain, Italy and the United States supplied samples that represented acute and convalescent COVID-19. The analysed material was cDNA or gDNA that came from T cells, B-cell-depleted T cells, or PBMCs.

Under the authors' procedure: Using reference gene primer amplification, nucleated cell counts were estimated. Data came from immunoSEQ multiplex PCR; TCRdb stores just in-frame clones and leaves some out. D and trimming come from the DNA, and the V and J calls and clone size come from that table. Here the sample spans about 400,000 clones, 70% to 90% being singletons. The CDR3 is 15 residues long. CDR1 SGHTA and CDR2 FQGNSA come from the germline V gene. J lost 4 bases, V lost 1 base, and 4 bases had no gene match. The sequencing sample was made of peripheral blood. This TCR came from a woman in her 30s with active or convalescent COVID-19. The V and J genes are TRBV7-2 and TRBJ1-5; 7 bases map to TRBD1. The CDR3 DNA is TGTGCCAGCAGCTTAGGACAGGGCTGGAATCAGCCCCAGCATTTT. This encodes CASSLGQGWNQPQHF. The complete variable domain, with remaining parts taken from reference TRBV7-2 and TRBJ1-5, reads GAGVSQSPSNKVTEKGKDVELRCDPISGHTALYWYRQSLGQGLEFLIYFQGNSAPDKSGLPSDRFSAERTGGSVSTLTIQRTQQEDSAVYLCASSLGQGWNQPQHFGDGTRLSIL.